Given below is one T cell receptor (beta chain) in context. Its specific antigen is unknown. No base quality information exists; no much larger clone differs at one position. Using immunoSEQ, frozen genomic DNA was subjected to high-throughput TCRbeta CDR3 sequencing, a process that included PCR amplification, mapping, bias correction and internal controls. As for how the authors treated the data: Productive rearrangements were retained, and unique TCRbeta sequences were defined by the CDR3 nucleotide sequence together with the V and J gene. For classification of a sequence as donor-reactive, at least 5-fold expansion in CFSE-low cells relative to unstimulated pre-transplant cells and a frequency of at least 0.01% were required. To ensure at least 90% detection power, minimum frequency thresholds were set for each subject based on that subject's lowest-template unstimulated sample. Repertoire turnover was measured by Jensen-Shannon divergence between the top 1000 TCRbeta sequences post- and pre-transplant. Two-sided Fisher's exact tests were used to test for changes in the detection of donor-reactive sequences. The table was pulled from immuneACCESS by TCRdb, which kept in-frame rearrangements only. Such tables lose some clones; where checked, under half of the loss comes from unresolved V genes, and the rest has no known cause. The DNA gave D and trimming, while V, J and clone size come from that table. This sample holds over 45,000 clones; approximately 71% were observed only once. In total, the top ten clones hold around 10% of the sample.

These data are taken from a study of T cell clones after liver transplantation (dated 2019 in TCRdb). With respect to the entire study: The samples were obtained from ITN030ST, a randomized trial that attempted immunosuppression withdrawal within 2 years after liver transplantation. Donor-reactive T cell clones were identified by TCRbeta sequencing following a pre-transplant mixed lymphocyte reaction and were subsequently tracked in post-transplant blood. Third party-reactive TCRbeta sequences were also identified from pre-transplant MLRs to serve as an antigen-independent comparator for donor-reactive sequences. Of the eight recipients, a few were HCV-positive, while the remaining recipients had been transplanted for non-autoimmune, non-viral indications. The subjects received no induction therapy and were kept on standard immunosuppression until randomization at 12-24 months post-transplant. Tolerance was defined as complete immunosuppression withdrawal for at least one year with no rise in liver enzymes beyond twice the upper limit of normal. Blood samples were taken pre-transplant, pre-randomization before withdrawal, and post-randomization after full withdrawal or failed withdrawal. A cohort of 8 liver transplant recipients was studied, of whom 3 were classified as tolerant and 5 as non-tolerant.

Points the paper makes about the study in general: When repertoire turnover was taken into account, detection of donor-reactive sequences was significantly reduced in 7 of 8 subjects for CD4 and in 8 of 8 subjects for CD8. Because allograft tissue specimens were not available, migration of donor-reactive T cells into the graft, rather than deletion, may have occurred. A significant post-transplant decrease in circulating donor-reactive CD4 TCRbeta sequences was observed in 5 of 8 subjects, irrespective of tolerance or HCV status. Low numbers of available donor cells limited the measurable donor-reactive repertoire in two subjects. Conclusions were preliminary, limited by small, heterogeneous patient numbers and non-standardized post-transplant time points. Donor-reactive sequences declined more than third party-reactive ones, suggesting partial antigen-specific deletion unrelated to withdrawal success.

The CDR3 contains 14 residues, cysteine and phenylalanine counted. Only the CDR3 DNA is retained, 42 bases long and in frame from the first base. The germline V gene sets CDR1 to KGHSH and CDR2 to LQKENI. Trimming costs V 0 bases and J 5 bases, and their ends lie 11 bases apart. Unstimulated PBMCs, after thawing, were stained for CD3, CD4 and CD8 and then FACS-sorted into CD3+CD4+ and CD3+CD8+ populations. Randomization to immunosuppression withdrawal applied to every one of the 8 studied subjects. The Qiagen DNeasy Blood and Tissue Kit was used for isolation of genomic DNA. The sequence was collected from a human patient who received a liver transplant. After a transplant, the donor of the graft may account for some T cells. The rearrangement combines TRBV18 with TRBJ2-7; the D assignment is uncertain and may be TRBD1 or TRBD2, with 5 bases supporting each. This specimen consisted of CD4+ T cells from blood, obtained 54 months after liver transplant. The CDR3 protein: CASSPPDGTHEQYF. The DNA is TGTGCCAGCTCACCACCGGATGGGACCCACGAGCAGTACTTC.